Each of the 10 T cell receptor beta chains below was sequenced from the same sample in a study of spatial heterogeneity in lung cancer. The time point was: sample taken at primary tumor resection. A single record per CDR3 protein comes from TCRdb applying MiXCR to the 5' RACE reads. The repertoire holds more than 10,000 distinct CDR3 sequences, with roughly 5.4% as singletons. Notes on the study in general: Mutation tallies in tumors tracked expanded intratumoral alpha and beta TCR counts.

Their cognate antigens are unknown. The source material was lung tumor tissue, sampled at surgery. These receptors all stem from a male donor with early-stage non-small cell lung cancer.

By share, this clonotype counts as medium-sized. The chain couples TRBV6-2 or TRBV6-3 to TRBJ2-7; D uncertain. V gave up 4 bases and J gave up 0 bases, with 7 bases separating them. Per germline, CDR1 MNHEY and CDR2 SVGEGT. The CDR3 runs to 13 residues. CDR3 nucleotides: TGTGCCAGCAGTTCCGTAAGCTCCTACGAGCAGTACGTC. It codes for CASSSVSSYEQYV.

This clonotype was counted only a few times. V gene TRBV6-5 combines with J gene TRBJ1-4, with TRBD1 matching over 7 bases. Looked up from germline, CDR1 is MNHEY and CDR2 is SVGAGI. V gave up 2 bases and J gave up 10 bases; unmatched junction bases: 4. CDR3 length: 13 amino acids. The DNA for the CDR3 is TGTGCCAGCAGTTACAGGGGGCCTGGAAAACTGTTTTTT. This gives the protein CASSYRGPGKLFF.

The rearrangement uses TRBV7-3 and TRBJ2-1; 13 bases fit TRBD2. CDR3 size: 18 residues. With 5 bases clipped from V and 9 bases from J, the junction kept 16 bases outside the gene matches. CDR1 and CDR2 from the germline V gene are SGHTA and FQGTGA. This CDR3 reads CASSTRFGLAGVVCEQFF. CDR3 DNA: TGTGCCAGCAGCACGCGATTTGGACTAGCGGGAGTTGTTTGTGAGCAGTTCTTC.

This clonotype was recorded at least ten times. The genes are TRBV5-1 and TRBJ2-1, with D unclear. V was cut by 1 base and J by 7 bases, with 12 bases left in between. The CDR3 totals 14 residues. CDR1 is SGHRS and CDR2 is YFSETQ in the germline V gene. The CDR3: CASSLRTSINEQFF. The CDR3 bases are TGCGCCAGCAGCTTGAGGACCAGTATTAATGAGCAGTTCTTC.

By proportion, this clonotype is medium-sized. The chain couples TRBV6-5 to TRBJ1-2, with 11 bases that match TRBD1. CDR1 is MNHEY, CDR2 SVGAGI, per germline. The CDR3 consists of 15 residues. Trimming cost V 6 bases and J 1 base; bases outside gene matches: 4. CDR3 amino acids: CASSYGTGGNYGYTF. In DNA form, the CDR3 reads TGTGCCAGCAGCTATGGGACAGGGGGTAACTATGGCTACACCTTC.

The chain carries TRBV6-2 or TRBV6-3 and TRBJ2-5, with D possibly matching TRBD2 (6 bases). The ends were cut back, 0 bases at V and 3 bases at J, with 11 bases in the middle. The CDR3 is 15 amino acids. Germline loops: CDR1 MNHEY, CDR2 SVGEGT. DNA for the CDR3: TGTGCCAGCAGTTACTCAGAGACTAGGAAAGAGACCCAGTACTTC. Translating gives CASSYSETRKETQYF.

This clonotype was seen many times. The chain has TRBV6-1 and TRBJ2-1; 13 nucleotides agree with TRBD2. V lost 7 bases and J lost 4; bases outside the gene matches: 7. Germline values: CDR1 MNHNS, CDR2 SASEGT. CDR3 length equals 16 residues. CDR3 DNA sequence: TGTGCCAGCACCAAGGGACTAGCGGGAATATACAATGAGCAGTTCTTC. It encodes CASTKGLAGIYNEQFF.

This clonotype was counted at least ten times. The chain couples TRBV6-5 to TRBJ1-2; 9 bases fit TRBD1. Germline CDR1 is MNHEY and CDR2 is SVGAGI. The V segment lost 7 bases and the J segment 5 bases; nucleotides outside the gene matches: 8. The CDR3 length is 14 residues. CDR3 in amino acids: CASTKQGAGYGYTF. The CDR3 nucleotides are TGTGCCAGCACCAAACAGGGGGCCGGGTATGGCTACACCTTC.

In its sample, this clonotype was seen many times. V gene TRBV9 combines with J gene TRBJ2-1; 10 bases match TRBD2. Germline CDR1 and CDR2: SGDLS and YYNGEE. This CDR3 comprises 15 residues. With 1 base clipped from V and 10 bases from J, the junction kept 8 bases outside the gene matches. DNA of the CDR3: TGTGCCAGCAGCGTACGGATAGCGGGGGGCCCCGAGCAGTTCTTC. Protein: CASSVRIAGGPEQFF.

In its sample, this clonotype was seen many times. The chain carries TRBV7-2 and TRBJ1-1; D is undetermined. Germline CDR1 reads SGHTA; CDR2 reads FQGNSA. V lost 3 bases, J lost 5 bases, and 7 bases lay in between. The CDR3 loop spans 12 amino acids. The CDR3 sequence: CASSFFRTEAFF. CDR3 sequence (DNA): TGTGCCAGCAGCTTCTTCAGGACTGAAGCTTTCTTT.